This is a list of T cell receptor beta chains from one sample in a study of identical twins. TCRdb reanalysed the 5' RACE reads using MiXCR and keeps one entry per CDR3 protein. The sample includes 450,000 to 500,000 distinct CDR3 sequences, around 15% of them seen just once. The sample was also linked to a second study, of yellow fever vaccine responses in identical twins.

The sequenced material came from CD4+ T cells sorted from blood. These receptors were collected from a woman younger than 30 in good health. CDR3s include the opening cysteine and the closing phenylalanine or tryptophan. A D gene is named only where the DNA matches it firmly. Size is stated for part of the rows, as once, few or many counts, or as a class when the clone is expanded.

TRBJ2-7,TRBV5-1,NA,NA,TGCGCCAGCAGCTCCGGCTTATCGGGGGAGCAGTACTTC,CASSSGLSGEQYF
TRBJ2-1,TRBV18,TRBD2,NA,TGTGCCAGCTCACCACTCGGGACTAGCTACAATGAGCAGTTCTTC,CASSPLGTSYNEQFF
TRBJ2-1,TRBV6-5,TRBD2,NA,TGTGCCAGCAGTTACTCTGCTAGCGGGGGGGACAATGAGCAGTTCTTC,CASSYSASGGDNEQFF
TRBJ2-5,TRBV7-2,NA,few,TGTGCCAGCAGCGACGGGGTTTCCGAGACCCAGTACTTC,CASSDGVSETQYF
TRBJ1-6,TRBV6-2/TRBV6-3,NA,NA,TGTGCCAGCAGCTTCCAAATGCAACGTGATTCACCCCTCCACTTT,CASSFQMQRDSPLHF
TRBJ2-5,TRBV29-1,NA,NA,TGCAGCGTTGTTTATCCCTTAAGGGGAGAGACCCAGTACTTC,CSVVYPLRGETQYF
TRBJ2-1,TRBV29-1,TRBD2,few,TGCAGCGTTGAAAGGGTGACTAGCGGGTACAATGAGCAGTTCTTC,CSVERVTSGYNEQFF
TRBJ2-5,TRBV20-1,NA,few,TGCAGTGCTCCCCTGCTTCAAGAGACCCAGTACTTC,CSAPLLQETQYF
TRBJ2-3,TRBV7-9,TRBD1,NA,TGTGCCAGCAGCTTAGCGTCGGGACAGTTTATATCAGATACGCAGTATTTT,CASSLASGQFISDTQYF
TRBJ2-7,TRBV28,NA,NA,TGTGCCAGCAGTTTGAAGAGGGTGGGGACCTACGAGCAGTACTTC,CASSLKRVGTYEQYF
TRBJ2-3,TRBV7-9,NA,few,TGTGCCAGCAGCTCCAGCACATATACGCAGTATTTT,CASSSSTYTQYF
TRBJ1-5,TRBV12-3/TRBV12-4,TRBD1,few,TGTGCCAGCAGTCGACAGGGGGAAGGGCAGCCCCAGCATTTT,CASSRQGEGQPQHF
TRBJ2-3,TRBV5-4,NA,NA,TGTGCCAGCGGCCCTACGGGGCGCACAGATACGCAGTATTTT,CASGPTGRTDTQYF
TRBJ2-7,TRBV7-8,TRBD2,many,TGTGCCAGCAGCTTTACTAGCGGGAGCTCCTACGAGCAGTACTTC,CASSFTSGSSYEQYF
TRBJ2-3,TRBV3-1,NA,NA,TGTGCCAGCAGCCAACGAGGACGTACCACAGATACGCAGTATTTT,CASSQRGRTTDTQYF
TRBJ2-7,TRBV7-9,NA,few,TGTGCCAGCAGCTTAGCGGGGCGAGGAGGCTACGAGCAGTACTTC,CASSLAGRGGYEQYF
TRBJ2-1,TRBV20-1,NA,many,TGCAGTGCTAAGTCCTCGGGATACAATGAGCAGTTCTTC,CSAKSSGYNEQFF
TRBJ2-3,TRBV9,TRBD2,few,TGTGCCAGCAGCCCCTCCCGAGCGGGGGGGCAGGATACGCAGTATTTT,CASSPSRAGGQDTQYF
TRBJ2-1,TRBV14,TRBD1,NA,TGTGCCAGCAGCAACAGGGGCAATGAGCAGTTCTTC,CASSNRGNEQFF
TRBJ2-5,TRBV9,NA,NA,TGTGCCAGCAGCGTAGTCGAGTGGGAGACCCAGTACTTC,CASSVVEWETQYF
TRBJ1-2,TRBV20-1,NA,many,TGCAGTGCTAGTCCCGGGTTAGGTGGCTACACCTTC,CSASPGLGGYTF
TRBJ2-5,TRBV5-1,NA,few,TGCGCCAGCAGCGCCGGTACCAACCAAGAGACCCAGTACTTC,CASSAGTNQETQYF
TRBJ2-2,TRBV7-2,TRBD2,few,TGTGCCAGCAGCACCGGGACTAGCGGGAGAAAGGGGGAGCTGTTTTTT,CASSTGTSGRKGELFF
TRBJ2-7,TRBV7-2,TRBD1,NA,TGTGCCAGCAGCCTCTCGACAGGGGACACCTACGAGCAGTACTTC,CASSLSTGDTYEQYF
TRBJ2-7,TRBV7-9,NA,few,TGTGCCAGCAGCCAGACAGTCCCCGAGCAGTACTTC,CASSQTVPEQYF
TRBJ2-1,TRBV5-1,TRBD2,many,TGCGCCAGCAGCTTGAGGACTAGCGGGGGGTCGGAGCAGTTCTTC,CASSLRTSGGSEQFF
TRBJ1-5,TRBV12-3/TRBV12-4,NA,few,TGTGCCAGCAGTTTTGAGGGGGTCAATCAGCCCCAGCATTTT,CASSFEGVNQPQHF
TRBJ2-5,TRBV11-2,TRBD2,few,TGTGCCAGCAGCTTAGGGAGCGGGAGGTCCGAGACCCAGTACTTC,CASSLGSGRSETQYF
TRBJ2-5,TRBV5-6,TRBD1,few,TGTGCCAGCAGCCGACAGGGGACCTTGGCAGAGACCCAGTACTTC,CASSRQGTLAETQYF
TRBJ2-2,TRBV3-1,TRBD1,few,TGTGCCAGCAAGGGACAGGGGGCGCGGATCGGGGAGCTGTTTTTT,CASKGQGARIGELFF
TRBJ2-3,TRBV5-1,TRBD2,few,TGCGCCAGCAGCCTATCACTAGCGGGAGTTTCAGATACGCAGTATTTT,CASSLSLAGVSDTQYF
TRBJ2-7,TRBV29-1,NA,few,TGCAGCGTTGAAGTTGTACAGGGAGCTGGCGAGCAGTACTTC,CSVEVVQGAGEQYF
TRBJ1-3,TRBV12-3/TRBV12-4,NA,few,TGTGCCAGCAGTCTAAACAGGGCCTCTGGAAACACCATATATTTT,CASSLNRASGNTIYF
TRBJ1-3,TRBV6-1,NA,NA,TGTGCCAGCATCCCCCGGAGGGGTGGAAACACCATATATTTT,CASIPRRGGNTIYF
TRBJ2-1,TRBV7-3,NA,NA,TGTGCCAGCAGCTCCCTCCCGGGGGGCCCGAGCTCCTACAATGAGCAGTTCTTC,CASSSLPGGPSSYNEQFF
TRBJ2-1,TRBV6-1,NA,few,TGTGCCAGCAGCCCCCGTGGAATCCCCGACTGGGTTTCCTCAAATGAGCAGTTCTTC,CASSPRGIPDWVSSNEQFF
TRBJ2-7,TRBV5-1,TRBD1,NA,TGCGCCAGCAGCTTACCGGGACAGTCCTACGAGCAGTACTTC,CASSLPGQSYEQYF
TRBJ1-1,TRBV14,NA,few,TGTGCCAGCAGCCTAAAGGTGAACACTGAAGCTTTCTTT,CASSLKVNTEAFF
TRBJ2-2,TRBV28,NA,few,TGTGCCAGCAGCCTTATGTTCGGACCGAACACCGGGGAGCTGTTTTTT,CASSLMFGPNTGELFF
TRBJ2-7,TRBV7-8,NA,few,TGTGCCAGCAGCTACGACGCTAACTCCTACGAGCAGTACTTC,CASSYDANSYEQYF
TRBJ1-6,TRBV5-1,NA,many,TGCGCCAGCAGCTTGGGCAGGGGCGCTAATTCACCCCTCCACTTT,CASSLGRGANSPLHF
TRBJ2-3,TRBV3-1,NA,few,TGTGCCAGCAGCAAGATGGGACGTTTGGAGGGGGCAAATACGCAGTATTTT,CASSKMGRLEGANTQYF